Below, 3 T cell receptor beta chains from the same sample are listed, as sequenced in a study of cytomegalovirus exposure and HLA in healthy donors. This PCR relied on a set of 60 Vbeta primers and 13 Jbeta primers. Assay: immunoSEQ multiplex PCR; the TCRdb copy retains only in-frame clones and omits some. The repertoire holds about 180,000 clones, with roughly 77% as singletons. The sample taken for sequencing was PBMCs. Receptors were obtained from a woman aged 25-40 years in good health and CMV-seropositive.

The gene calls are TRBV19 and TRBJ2-7, with 8 bases fitting TRBD2. V dropped 3 bases and J dropped 3; count of bases not matched to a gene: 13. CDR1 is LNHDA, CDR2 SQIVND, per germline (reference sequence). The CDR3 extends over 17 amino acids. In DNA, the CDR3 is TGTGCCAGTAGTATTTGGGCAGGAGCGGGGGTAGACTACGAGCAGTACTTC. This sequence encodes CASSIWAGAGVDYEQYF. Using reference TRBV19 and TRBJ2-7 for the parts outside the CDR3, the full variable domain is DGGITQSPKYLFRKEGQNVTLSCEQNLNHDAMYWYRQDPGQGLRLIYYSQIVNDFQKGDIAEGYSVSREKKESFPLTVTSAQKNPTAFYLCASSIWAGAGVDYEQYFGPGTRLTVT.

This chain connects TRBV5-1 to TRBJ2-4; 8 bases are shared with TRBD1. The CDR3 runs 16 residues. V was clipped by 0 bases and J by 4 bases; unmatched bases: 6. CDR1 and CDR2 (germline): SGHRS, YFSETQ. The DNA for the CDR3 is TGCGCCAGCAGCTTGGCCGTAACAGGGGGTAAAAACATTCAGTACTTC. It translates to CASSLAVTGGKNIQYF.

The rearrangement uses TRBV29-1 and TRBJ1-4; 9 bases map to TRBD1. The CDR3 is 13 amino acids. Germline CDR1 and CDR2: SQVTM and ANQGSEA. V trimming: 7 bases; J trimming: 6 bases; junction bases outside the gene matches: 6. The CDR3 sequence is CSASGQGDEKLFF. DNA for the CDR3: TGCAGCGCCTCGGGACAGGGCGATGAAAAACTGTTTTTT. The full variable domain, completed using reference TRBV29-1 and TRBJ1-4, is SAVISQKPSRDICQRGTSLTIQCQVDSQVTMMFWYRQQPGQSLTLIATANQGSEATYESGFVIDKFPISRPNLTFSTLTVSNMSPEDSSIYLCSASGQGDEKLFFGSGTQLSVL.